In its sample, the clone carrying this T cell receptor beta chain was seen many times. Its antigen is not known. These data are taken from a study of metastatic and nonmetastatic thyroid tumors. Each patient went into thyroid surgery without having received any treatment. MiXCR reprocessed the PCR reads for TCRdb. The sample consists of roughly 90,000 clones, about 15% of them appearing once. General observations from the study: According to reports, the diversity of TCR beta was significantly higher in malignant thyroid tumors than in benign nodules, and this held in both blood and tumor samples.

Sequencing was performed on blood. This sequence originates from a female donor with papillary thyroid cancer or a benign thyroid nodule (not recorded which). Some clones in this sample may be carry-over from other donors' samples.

The CDR3: CSAPGKSSYNSPLHF. The DNA of the CDR3 is TGCAGTGCCCCGGGGAAGAGCTCCTATAATTCACCCCTCCACTTT. The chain employs TRBV20-1 and TRBJ1-6; D not certain. The CDR3 runs to 15 residues. In germline, CDR1 is DFQATT, CDR2 SNEGSKA (reference sequence). V was shortened by 6 bases and J by 0 bases, with 12 bases between the two germline ends.